This T cell receptor (beta chain) was found in a study of blood T cell repertoires in COVID-19. This clone was detected a few times. V shed 3 bases, J shed 2 bases, and the junction held 7 bases outside the gene matches. Per the germline V gene, CDR1 is SGDLS and CDR2 is YYNGEE. CDR3 length: 15 amino acids. TCRdb keeps only in-frame clones here, not all; method: immunoSEQ multiplex PCR. The sample carries some 220,000 clones, 65% to 85% recorded once. The TCR sequence derives from a woman in her 30s with COVID-19, enrolled during active disease. V is TRBV9 and J is TRBJ2-7, with 8 positions matching TRBD2. Sequenced input: peripheral blood. The CDR3 DNA sequence: TGTGCCAGCAGCGCCGGGGGGGACTGGGCCTACGAGCAGTACTTC. As protein: CASSAGGDWAYEQYF.